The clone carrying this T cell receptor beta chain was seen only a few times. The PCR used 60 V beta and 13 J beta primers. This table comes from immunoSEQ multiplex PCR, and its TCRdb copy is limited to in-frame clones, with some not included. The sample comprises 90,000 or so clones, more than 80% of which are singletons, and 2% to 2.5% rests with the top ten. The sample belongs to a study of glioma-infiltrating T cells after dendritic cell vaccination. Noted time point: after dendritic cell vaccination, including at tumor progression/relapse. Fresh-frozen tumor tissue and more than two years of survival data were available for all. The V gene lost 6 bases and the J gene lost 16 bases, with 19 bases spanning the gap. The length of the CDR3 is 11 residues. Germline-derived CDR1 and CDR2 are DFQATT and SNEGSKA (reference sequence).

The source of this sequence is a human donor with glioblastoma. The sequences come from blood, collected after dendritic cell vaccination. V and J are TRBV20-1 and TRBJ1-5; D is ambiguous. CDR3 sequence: CSASELETSHF. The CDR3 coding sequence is TGCAGTGCGTCGGAATTAGAGACATCCCATTTT.